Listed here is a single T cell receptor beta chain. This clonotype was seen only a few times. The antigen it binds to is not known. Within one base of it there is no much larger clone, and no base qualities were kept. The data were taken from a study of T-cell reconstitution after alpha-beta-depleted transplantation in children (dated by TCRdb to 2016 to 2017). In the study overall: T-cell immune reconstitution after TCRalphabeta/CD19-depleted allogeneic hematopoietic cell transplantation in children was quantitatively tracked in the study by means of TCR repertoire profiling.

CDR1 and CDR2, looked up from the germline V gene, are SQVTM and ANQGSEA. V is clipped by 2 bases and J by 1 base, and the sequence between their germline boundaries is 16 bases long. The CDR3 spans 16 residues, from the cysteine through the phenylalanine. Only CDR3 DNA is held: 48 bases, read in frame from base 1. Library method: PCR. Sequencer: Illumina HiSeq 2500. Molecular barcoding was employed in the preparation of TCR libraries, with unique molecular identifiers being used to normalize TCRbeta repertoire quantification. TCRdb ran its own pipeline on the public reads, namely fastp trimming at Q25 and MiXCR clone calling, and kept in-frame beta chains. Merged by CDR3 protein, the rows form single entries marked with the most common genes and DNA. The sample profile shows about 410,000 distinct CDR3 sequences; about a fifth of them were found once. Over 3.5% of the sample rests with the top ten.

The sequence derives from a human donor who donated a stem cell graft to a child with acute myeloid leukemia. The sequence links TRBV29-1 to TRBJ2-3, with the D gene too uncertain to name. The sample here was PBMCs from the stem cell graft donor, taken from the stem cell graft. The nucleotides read TGCAGCGTTGAATATGGCACGGGTAGGGGCACAGATACGCAGTATTTT. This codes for CSVEYGTGRGTDTQYF.